This T cell receptor beta chain was identified in a study of T cells in localized non-small cell lung cancer. Turning to this clone: Its target is unknown.

Sequencing was performed with immunoSEQ multiplex PCR; in TCRdb, only in-frame clones are kept and a portion is missing. The table includes some 41,000 clones, roughly nine tenths detected once. Findings and limits, study-wide: Median detection of top 100 tumor clones in adjacent lung was 57 clones. Uninvolved adjacent lung had higher T cell clonality than tumor and all other tissues.

V was shortened by 0 bases and J by 0 bases, with 5 bases between the two germline ends. The CDR3 covers 15 residues. Germline V gene sequence: CDR1 MNHEY, CDR2 SVGAGI. The chain couples TRBV6-5 to TRBJ1-4; D is ambiguous. This TCR derives from a woman aged 40-70 years with stage II lung adenocarcinoma. This sample comprised PBMCs, obtained before any cancer treatment. The CDR3 sequence is CASSYSFATNEKLFF. As DNA, the CDR3 is TGTGCCAGCAGTTACTCTTTTGCAACTAATGAAAAACTGTTTTTT.